What follows are 25 T cell receptor beta chains derived from one specimen sequenced in a study of shared clonotypes between healthy human individuals. Naive CD8 populations comprised CD45RO-negative cells positively selected for CCR7, excluding terminally differentiated effector memory CD45RA+ cells. Assay used: immunoSEQ multiplex PCR; TCRdb lists only in-frame clones, some missing. Of about 2 million clones in the sample, approximately 95% were seen once. The sample comprised naive CD8+ T cells sorted from blood. The receptors derive from a man aged 18 to 35 in good health.

CDR3 nucleotides: TGTGCCAGCAGTTTATCGTCTAGCGGCAACAATGAGCAGTTCTTC. Its translation: CASSLSSSGNNEQFF. The chain combines TRBV27 with TRBJ2-1, with 7 bases that match TRBD2. Germline V lookup: CDR1 MNHEY, CDR2 SMNVEV (reference sequence). The CDR3 runs 15 residues. With 0 bases clipped from V and 5 bases from J, the junction kept 4 bases outside the gene matches.

DNA for the CDR3: TGTGCCAGCAGTGCAGAGCTAAATCGCCAAGAGACCCAGTACTTC. Amino acid sequence: CASSAELNRQETQYF. The rearrangement uses TRBV2 and TRBJ2-5; D remains ambiguous. Germline lookup yields CDR1 SNHLY and CDR2 FYNNEI. V gave up 4 bases and J gave up 1 base, with 13 bases separating them. The CDR3 sequence is 15 residues long. Complete variable domain (other parts from reference TRBV2 and TRBJ2-5): EPEVTQTPSHQVTQMGQEVILRCVPISNHLYFYWYRQILGQKVEFLVSFYNNEISEKSEIFDDQFSVERPDGSNFTLKIRSTKLEDSAMYFCASSAELNRQETQYFGPGTRLLVL.

The gene calls are TRBV30 and TRBJ2-1; TRBD2 matches at 12 bases. V dropped 4 bases and J dropped 6; count of bases not matched to a gene: 7. Germline values: CDR1 GTSNPN, CDR2 SVGIG (reference sequence). This CDR3 spans 15 amino acids. The CDR3 loop reads CAWNQLAGGGNEQFF. CDR3 DNA: TGTGCCTGGAACCAACTAGCGGGGGGTGGCAATGAGCAGTTCTTC.

V and J are TRBV4-1 and TRBJ1-6; 7 bases line up with TRBD1. V lost 5 bases, J lost 0 bases, and 7 bases stayed unmatched. Germline CDR1 reads MGHRA; CDR2 reads YSYEKL. This CDR3 has 17 residues. The CDR3 sequence is CASSGVGDSSYNSPLHF. CDR3 in DNA: TGCGCCAGCAGCGGAGTAGGGGACAGCTCCTATAATTCACCCCTCCACTTT.

This clone was seen once. The chain has TRBV7-9 and TRBJ1-5; D is possibly TRBD1 (5 bases). This CDR3 is 16 amino acids long. Germline V CDR1 and CDR2: SEHNR, FQNEAQ (reference sequence). Deletions cut 1 base from V and 6 bases from J, with 16 bases between. The CDR3 here is CASSLGSGINSQPQHF. In DNA, the CDR3 is TGTGCCAGCAGCTTAGGATCAGGGATCAATAGTCAGCCCCAGCATTTT.

In its sample, this clone was seen once. The V call is TRBV11-2, the J call TRBJ2-7, with D unresolved. The length of the CDR3 is 13 residues. V was pared by 0 bases and J by 3 bases, with 6 bases between. The germline V gene encodes CDR1 SGHAT and CDR2 FQNNGV. The chain's CDR3 is CASSLEPVYEQYF. For the CDR3, the DNA is TGTGCCAGCAGCTTAGAACCAGTCTACGAGCAGTACTTC.

This clone was recorded only once. The chain has TRBV6-6 and TRBJ2-2; D is undetermined. CDR3 length equals 13 residues. V was clipped by 11 bases and J by 3 bases, with 13 bases between them. Per germline, CDR1 MNHNY and CDR2 SVGAGI (reference sequence). The CDR3 region has the DNA TGTGCCTTCACGGTTGGGGACACCGGGGAGCTGTTTTTT. Encoded protein: CAFTVGDTGELFF.

The chain recombines TRBV5-6 with TRBJ2-7, with 9 bases lining up with TRBD1. The V and J ends lost 4 bases and 6 bases, in that order; junction bases with no gene match: 5. The CDR3 spans 13 residues. CDR1 is SGHDT, CDR2 YYEEEE, per germline. The CDR3 DNA reads TGTGCCAGCAGCATGGACAGGGGTGTCGAGCAGTACTTC. Translated: CASSMDRGVEQYF.

Worth noting for this clone: Other DNA sequences in this sample translate to the same CDR3. The J gene is TRBJ2-7, the V gene TRBV7-9, with no clear D. Trimming took off 5 bases at V and 1 base at J, with 12 bases between the two ends. Germline V gives CDR1 SEHNR, CDR2 FQNEAQ (reference sequence). There are 14 residues in the CDR3. CDR3 coding DNA: TGTGCCAGCAGCCCAGGTGGGGTTTCCTACGAGCAGTACTTC. Its translation: CASSPGGVSYEQYF.

The chain joins TRBV27 to TRBJ2-3; 7 bases are a match to TRBD2. The CDR3 sequence is 13 residues long. Germline CDR1 is MNHEY and CDR2 is SMNVEV (reference sequence). The ends lost 2 bases at V and 7 bases at J; junction bases unmatched: 3. The DNA of the CDR3 is TGTGCCAGCAGTTTAATCGGGGGGAATACGCAGTATTTT. It translates to CASSLIGGNTQYF.

V is TRBV11-2 and J is TRBJ2-7, with no clear D. Germline CDR1 SGHAT, CDR2 FQNNGV. The CDR3 loop spans 14 amino acids. V dropped 5 bases and J dropped 0 bases, with 11 bases sitting between them. As DNA, the CDR3 is TGTGCCAGCAGCCCTCCGTTCCCCTCCTACGAGCAGTACTTC. This translates into CASSPPFPSYEQYF.

This chain links TRBV7-2 with TRBJ2-1; a possible D gene is TRBD1 (6 bases). Trimming took 6 bases from V and 8 from J, leaving 17 bases between them. The CDR3 length is 14 residues. CDR1 and CDR2 (germline): SGHTA, FQGNSA. In DNA, the CDR3 is TGTGCCAGCAGGCCATACACACAGGGACATGAGCAGTTCTTC. Protein: CASRPYTQGHEQFF.

V usage is TRBV14 and J usage is TRBJ2-1; 7 bases are shared with TRBD2. V lost 4 bases and J lost 9; bases outside the gene matches: 12. The CDR3 covers 15 residues. CDR1 and CDR2 from the germline V gene are SGHDN and FVKESK. The CDR3 DNA sequence: TGTGCCAGCAGCCCTATAGGGGAGGGCCTTAGTGAGCAGTTCTTC. Residues: CASSPIGEGLSEQFF.

This clone has a single count. This chain joins TRBV12-5 and TRBJ2-2; D remains unclear. The V gene lost 6 bases and the J gene lost 0 bases, with 11 bases spanning the gap. The CDR3 extends over 15 amino acids. The germline CDR1 and CDR2 sequences are LGHNT and FRNRAP. The DNA of the CDR3 is TGTGCTAGTGGGGAAGGGAACTCGAACACCGGGGAGCTGTTTTTT. Encoded protein: CASGEGNSNTGELFF.

The chain combines TRBV7-9 with TRBJ2-7, with D perhaps being TRBD1 or TRBD2 (5 bases each). Germline assignment: CDR1 SEHNR and CDR2 FQNEAQ (reference sequence). Trimming removed 4 bases at V and 3 bases at J, with 10 bases between. The CDR3 covers 13 residues. CDR3 nucleotide sequence: TGTGCCAGCAGCTGGGACCACCACTACGAGCAGTACTTC. Translating gives CASSWDHHYEQYF.

The V and J genes are TRBV9 and TRBJ2-5; 11 bases are shared with TRBD1. CDR1 SGDLS and CDR2 YYNGEE come from the germline V gene. Trimming removed 1 base from V and 2 bases from J; junction bases left unmatched: 4. CDR3 length: 16 residues. The CDR3, as DNA: TGTGCCAGCAGCGTATCTGGGACAGGGGGACAAGAGACCCAGTACTTC. This codes for CASSVSGTGGQETQYF. Based on the CDR3 plus reference TRBV9 and TRBJ2-5, the full variable domain is DSGVTQTPKHLITATGQRVTLRCSPRSGDLSVYWYQQSLDQGLQFLIQYYNGEERAKGNILERFSAQQFPDLHSELNLSSLELGDSALYFCASSVSGTGGQETQYFGPGTRLLVL.

V usage is TRBV27 and J usage is TRBJ1-4, with a tentative D call TRBD1 (5 bases). V shed 5 bases and J shed 7 bases, with 11 bases lying between them. The germline V gene has CDR1 MNHEY and CDR2 SMNVEV (reference sequence). The CDR3 has 13 amino acids. CDR3 DNA: TGTGCCAGCAGTCTGGGGGGACTTGAAAAACTGTTTTTT. It specifies CASSLGGLEKLFF.

The rearrangement uses TRBV11-2 and TRBJ2-1; D uncertain. The V gene's germline CDR1 is SGHAT and CDR2 FQNNGV. The length of the CDR3 is 16 residues. Trimming took 1 base from V and 1 from J, leaving 11 bases between them. As DNA, the CDR3 is TGTGCCAGCAGCTTAGTGGCTTCTAGTTCCTACAATGAGCAGTTCTTC. Protein sequence: CASSLVASSSYNEQFF. The variable domain in full, with the rest retrieved from reference TRBV11-2 and TRBJ2-1, is EAGVAQSPRYKIIEKRQSVAFWCNPISGHATLYWYQQILGQGPKLLIQFQNNGVVDDSQLPKDRFSAERLKGVDSTLKIQPAKLEDSAVYLCASSLVASSSYNEQFFGPGTRLTVL.

The chain couples TRBV21-1 to TRBJ2-7; the table's TRBD1 call for D was not verified on the DNA. TRBV21-1 corresponds to a pseudogene. The CDR3 contains 15 residues. The CDR3 nucleotides are TGTGCCAGCAGCAAACCAGGGGGCCTAATTCTGGAGCAGTACTTC. It translates to CASSKPGGLILEQYF.

V and J are TRBV19 and TRBJ2-7; D is unresolved. This CDR3 contains 15 residues. Germline-derived CDR1 and CDR2 are LNHDA and SQIVND (reference sequence). Trimming removed 5 bases from V and 6 bases from J, with 20 bases in between. The CDR3 DNA sequence: TGTGCCAGTAGTTCAACGACGGGCCTCTGGGGCGAGCAGTACTTC. It is translated as CASSSTTGLWGEQYF.

The rearrangement uses TRBV5-4 and TRBJ1-4; 10 bases align to TRBD1. With V trimmed by 3 bases and J by 8 bases, 7 bases remained unmatched. The V gene's germline CDR1 is SGHNT and CDR2 YYREEE (reference sequence). The CDR3 length is 15 residues. CDR3 sequence (DNA): TGTGCCAGCAGCTATCACGGGACAGGGGAAGAAAAACTGTTTTTT. This gives the protein CASSYHGTGEEKLFF.

The J gene is TRBJ2-3, the V gene TRBV19, with TRBD2 as a possible D gene (6 bases). V was clipped by 5 bases and J by 10 bases, with 16 bases between them. This CDR3 has 13 amino acids. Looked up from germline, CDR1 is LNHDA and CDR2 is SQIVND (reference sequence). The CDR3 DNA reads TGTGCCAGTAGTGCTAGCCTAGCGCCATCGCAGTATTTT. Translating it yields CASSASLAPSQYF.

The genes are TRBV15 and TRBJ2-7; TRBD1 might be the D (6 bases). Germline CDR1 and CDR2: LNHNV and YYDKDF (reference sequence). The CDR3 has 15 amino acids. V lost 1 base and J 2 bases, leaving 12 bases between the germline ends. The CDR3 DNA reads TGTGCCACCAGCAGAGGTCGGACAGCAGCCTACGAGCAGTACTTC. It codes for CATSRGRTAAYEQYF.

The table lists this clone with a count of one. The V call is TRBV10-3, the J call TRBJ2-1; TRBD2 matches at 10 bases. The CDR3 runs 17 residues. V lost 3 bases and J lost 7; bases outside the gene matches: 12. CDR1 is ENHRY, CDR2 SYGVKD, per germline. CDR3 nucleotide sequence: TGTGCCATCAGTGACCCGGTTGGAGCGGGGGGGCTTAATGAGCAGTTCTTC. It encodes CAISDPVGAGGLNEQFF.

The chain uses TRBV27 and TRBJ2-7; D possibly matches TRBD1 or TRBD2 (5 bases each). The CDR3 runs to 16 residues. Per germline, CDR1 MNHEY and CDR2 SMNVEV (reference sequence). V was clipped by 6 bases and J by 2 bases, with 20 bases between them. The CDR3 protein is CASSTHTTGATYEQYF. The CDR3 DNA sequence: TGTGCCAGCAGCACTCATACTACCGGGGCAACCTACGAGCAGTACTTC.